The clone carrying this TCR beta chain was seen once. Its antigen is still unknown. The junction differs from germline at one of its ends, possibly a read error. Upon completion of roughly ten days in culture, CD4+ T cells were isolated. BNT162b2 vaccine or mRNA-1273 vaccine was given to participants in two doses. Among the vaccine recipients, none had a prior SARS-CoV-2 infection, and nucleocapsid antibodies were negative. IL-2 medium supplanted half the medium on days 3 and 7. The CDR3 is made up of 13 amino acids. CDR1 MNHNS and CDR2 SASEGT come from the germline V gene. This entry is derived from a study of vaccination effects on CD4 cells after COVID-19. Study-level information: Antigen-specific CD4+ T cells were expanded with viral peptide pools in the ViraFEST assay before sequencing.

The repertoire was sequenced with immunoSEQ multiplex PCR; TCRdb's copy has only in-frame clones and lacks some. The table shows tens of thousands of clones, with 70% to 85% occurring only once. The rearrangement uses TRBV6-1 and TRBJ1-2; the D is unclear. This TCR was recovered from a human donor who received a COVID-19 vaccine. The material sequenced was CD4+ T cells from PBMCs cultured without peptide, taken after COVID-19 vaccination. CDR3 sequence: CTSSESNYYGYTF. In DNA, the CDR3 is TGTACCAGCAGTGAATCGAATTACTATGGCTACACCTTC.